Listed here is a single T cell receptor beta chain. The sample is drawn from a study of control samples from healthy donors and cancer patients. V shed 5 bases, J shed 0 bases, and the junction held 10 bases outside the gene matches. The CDR3 totals 17 residues. CDR1 is SGHNT and CDR2 is YENEEA in the germline V gene. Produced via immunoSEQ multiplex PCR; TCRdb's table is partial and in-frame only. Of about 230,000 clones listed, approximately 80% are singletons. Specimen: PBMCs. V gene TRBV11-3 combines with J gene TRBJ1-1, with 9 bases identical to TRBD1. This sequence originates from a woman aged 55 to 70 with lung cancer. The CDR3 protein is CASSPRTGEGVNTEAFF. The CDR3 coding sequence is TGTGCCAGCAGCCCTCGGACAGGGGAGGGGGTGAACACTGAAGCTTTCTTT.